The next 11 T cell receptor beta chains were all read from a single sample in a study of T cell responses to AZD1222 COVID-19 vaccine. Profiling relied on immunoSEQ multiplex PCR, and the TCRdb table lists in-frame clones only, not all of them. The sample lists roughly 160,000 clones; around nine tenths were seen once. Source: peripheral blood, taken on day 0 of AZD1222 vaccination. All receptors come from an adult in good health.

V and J are TRBV6-5 and TRBJ1-1; D is uncertain. Trimming removed 2 bases from V and 1 base from J, with 8 bases in between. In germline, CDR1 is MNHEY, CDR2 SVGAGI. CDR3 length: 14 amino acids. CDR3 region: CASSYIAGNTEAFF. The CDR3 bases are TGTGCCAGCAGTTACATCGCGGGGAACACTGAAGCTTTCTTT.

The table lists this clone with a few counts. The gene calls are TRBV19 and TRBJ2-1; D is undetermined. CDR3 length: 15 amino acids. Trimming removed 5 bases from V and 4 bases from J, with 15 bases in between. Looked up from germline, CDR1 is LNHDA and CDR2 is SQIVND (reference sequence). Here the CDR3 reads CASSLGREIYNEQFF. Written as DNA, the CDR3 is TGTGCCAGTAGTCTCGGAAGGGAAATTTACAATGAGCAGTTCTTC.

The chain employs TRBV5-1 and TRBJ1-4; D not resolved. The V gene's germline CDR1 is SGHRS and CDR2 YFSETQ. Trimming removed 3 bases from V and 6 bases from J, with 15 bases in between. CDR3 length: 15 residues. The CDR3 DNA is TGCGCCAGCAGCTCCTCGTGGGGTATGGATGAAAAACTGTTTTTT. It is translated as CASSSSWGMDEKLFF.

The rearrangement joins TRBV7-2 to TRBJ1-3; D is ambiguous. V was cut by 0 bases and J by 3 bases, with 12 bases left in between. Germline CDR1 reads SGHTA; CDR2 reads FQGNSA. This CDR3 is built from 16 residues. This CDR3 is CASSLASTRGGNTIYF. The DNA of the CDR3 is TGTGCCAGCAGCTTAGCTTCTACACGGGGTGGAAACACCATATATTTT. Using reference TRBV7-2 and TRBJ1-3 for the parts outside the CDR3, the full variable domain is GAGVSQSPSNKVTEKGKDVELRCDPISGHTALYWYRQSLGQGLEFLIYFQGNSAPDKSGLPSDRFSAERTGGSVSTLTIQRTQQEDSAVYLCASSLASTRGGNTIYFGEGSWLTVV.

The CDR3 loop reads CASSSPREGFRYGYTF. The CDR3 DNA follows: TGTGCCAGCAGCTCCCCCCGGGAGGGGTTTAGGTATGGCTACACCTTC. This chain joins TRBV11-2 and TRBJ1-2, with a possible D match to TRBD1 (5 bases). Germline CDR1 and CDR2: SGHAT and FQNNGV. This CDR3 contains 16 residues. The germline V and J ends were trimmed by 4 bases and 5 bases, with 20 bases remaining between them.

The chain couples TRBV7-8 to TRBJ2-3, with D unclear. Trimming stripped 10 bases from V and 1 base from J, with 9 bases between. The CDR3 covers 12 residues. The germline gives CDR1 SGHVS, CDR2 FQNEAQ. The CDR3 coding sequence is TGTGCCACGTGGGCGGGCACAGATACGCAGTATTTT. Translated, it gives CATWAGTDTQYF.

The V gene is TRBV18, the J gene TRBJ2-1; D is tentatively TRBD1 or TRBD2 (5 bases each). V gave up 3 bases and J gave up 10 bases, with 10 bases separating them. Germline V gives CDR1 KGHSH, CDR2 LQKENI. The CDR3 covers 12 residues. The CDR3 bases are TGTGCCAGCTCACCGAGGGGCGAGGAGCAGTTCTTC. Protein product: CASSPRGEEQFF.

This clone has just one count. Different DNA sequences within this sample yield the same CDR3. This rearrangement joins TRBV5-1 to TRBJ1-1; a weak D match, TRBD1 (6 bases). This CDR3 spans 13 amino acids. In germline, CDR1 is SGHRS, CDR2 YFSETQ. Trimming pared 4 bases from V and 1 base from J, leaving 8 bases between. CDR3 residues: CASSLTGNTEAFF. In DNA, the CDR3 is TGCGCCAGCAGCCTGACAGGGAACACTGAAGCTTTCTTT.

The chain has TRBV18 and TRBJ1-4, with D unclear. V was trimmed by 1 base and J by 0 bases, leaving 6 bases between them. Germline assignment: CDR1 KGHSH and CDR2 LQKENI. CDR3 length: 15 residues. CDR3 DNA sequence: TGTGCCAGCTCACCACTTGACGCAACTAATGAAAAACTGTTTTTT. Translating gives CASSPLDATNEKLFF.

The rearrangement links TRBV7-9 to TRBJ1-2; no reliable D call. V was pared by 5 bases and J by 7 bases, with 11 bases between. Germline V gene data show CDR1 as SEHNR and CDR2 as FQNEAQ (reference sequence). The CDR3 loop spans 12 amino acids. CDR3 amino acids: CASSAGVVGYTF. CDR3 nucleotides: TGTGCCAGCAGCGCGGGAGTGGTTGGCTACACCTTC.

Here the CDR3 reads CASTPPYAVGTEAFF. The DNA of the CDR3 is TGTGCCAGTACTCCTCCTTACGCGGTGGGGACTGAAGCTTTCTTT. The chain employs TRBV19 and TRBJ1-1, with D unclear. The CDR3 covers 15 residues. Trimming left V 7 bases short and J 5 bases short, with 20 bases between. CDR1 is LNHDA and CDR2 is SQIVND in the germline V gene (reference sequence).